This is a list of T cell receptor beta chains from one sample in a study of regulatory T cells in long-lasting Graves disease. MiXCR, run by TCRdb on the multiplex PCR reads, gives a single entry per CDR3 protein. The data contain 400,000 to 450,000 distinct CDR3 sequences, roughly a quarter of them singletons. The sequencing used peripheral blood mononuclear cells (PBMCs), collected when the disease was refractory, from a patient treated with antithyroid drugs. Every receptor here comes from a female donor with Graves disease. Both conserved end residues are part of each CDR3. D genes are given only for firm matches. Expanded clones are given a class, and other clones once, few, many or no size at all.

clone size: NA
D gene: NA
V gene: TRBV19
J gene: TRBJ2-7
CDR3 DNA: TGTGCCAGTAGTATCCGCGACGGCTACGAGCAGTACTTC
CDR3 protein: CASSIRDGYEQYF

clone size: many
D gene: TRBD1
V gene: TRBV12-3/TRBV12-4
J gene: TRBJ1-3
CDR3 DNA: TGTGCCAGCCGACAGGGGGCGACTGGAAACACCATATATTTT
CDR3 protein: CASRQGATGNTIYF

clone size: NA
D gene: NA
V gene: TRBV7-2
J gene: TRBJ2-7
CDR3 DNA: TGTGCCAGCAGCTTAGCCCCGGGGAGCGAGTACGAGCAGTACTTC
CDR3 protein: CASSLAPGSEYEQYF

clone size: few
D gene: TRBD1
V gene: TRBV7-9
J gene: TRBJ1-4
CDR3 DNA: TGTGCCAGCAGTCCCCTCAAGACAGGGTACGAAAAACTGTTTTTT
CDR3 protein: CASSPLKTGYEKLFF

clone size: many
D gene: TRBD2
V gene: TRBV12-3/TRBV12-4
J gene: TRBJ2-2
CDR3 DNA: TGTGCCAGCGGGAGTAGGGCGGGAGGGCCGTGGGTCGCCGGGGAGCTGTTTTTT
CDR3 protein: CASGSRAGGPWVAGELFF

clone size: NA
D gene: TRBD1
V gene: TRBV4-1
J gene: TRBJ1-1
CDR3 DNA: TGCGCCAGCAGGCCCACAGGGGGCACTGAAGCTTTCTTT
CDR3 protein: CASRPTGGTEAFF

clone size: NA
D gene: NA
V gene: TRBV5-1
J gene: TRBJ1-2
CDR3 DNA: TGCGCCAGCAGCTTCTCAGGGACTAACTATGGCTACACCTTC
CDR3 protein: CASSFSGTNYGYTF

clone size: many
D gene: NA
V gene: TRBV20-1
J gene: TRBJ2-5
CDR3 DNA: TGCAGTGCTAGATCTCCGGACTTATCCCAAGAGACCCAGTACTTC
CDR3 protein: CSARSPDLSQETQYF

clone size: few
D gene: NA
V gene: TRBV15
J gene: TRBJ2-4
CDR3 DNA: TGTGCCACCAGCAGAGCGACCGGGACCCGGGAGGCCAAAAACATTCAGTACTTC
CDR3 protein: CATSRATGTREAKNIQYF

clone size: NA
D gene: TRBD1
V gene: TRBV7-3
J gene: TRBJ2-3
CDR3 DNA: TGTGCCAGCAGCACAGGGGTTGAAGATACGCAGTATTTT
CDR3 protein: CASSTGVEDTQYF

clone size: NA
D gene: NA
V gene: TRBV30
J gene: TRBJ1-4
CDR3 DNA: TGTGCCTGGAGTAAGAACCGACTACTTAATGAAAAACTGTTTTTT
CDR3 protein: CAWSKNRLLNEKLFF

clone size: NA
D gene: NA
V gene: TRBV6-1
J gene: TRBJ1-5
CDR3 DNA: TGTGCCAGCAGATCCGCCAGCACCGCCAATCAGCCCCAGCATTTT
CDR3 protein: CASRSASTANQPQHF

clone size: few
D gene: NA
V gene: TRBV5-1
J gene: TRBJ2-2
CDR3 DNA: TGCGCCAGCAGCTTCGGCGTCCGGGTCACCGGGGAGCTGTTTTTT
CDR3 protein: CASSFGVRVTGELFF

clone size: once
D gene: NA
V gene: TRBV30
J gene: TRBJ2-5
CDR3 DNA: TGTGCCTGGACGGGACCACAAGAGACCCAGTACTTC
CDR3 protein: CAWTGPQETQYF

clone size: many
D gene: TRBD2
V gene: TRBV11-1
J gene: TRBJ2-7
CDR3 DNA: TGTGCCAGCAGCTTAACTAGCGGATCGGTCTGGAGGAACGAGCAGTACTTC
CDR3 protein: CASSLTSGSVWRNEQYF

clone size: NA
D gene: TRBD1
V gene: TRBV20-1
J gene: TRBJ2-7
CDR3 DNA: TGCAGTGCTAGGGCCGGGACAGGGGAATACGAGCAGTACTTC
CDR3 protein: CSARAGTGEYEQYF

clone size: many
D gene: TRBD1
V gene: TRBV11-2
J gene: TRBJ1-5
CDR3 DNA: TGTGCCAGCAGTCCGGGACAGGACTCCGCTCAGCCCCAGCATTTT
CDR3 protein: CASSPGQDSAQPQHF

clone size: few
D gene: NA
V gene: TRBV3-1
J gene: TRBJ1-5
CDR3 DNA: TGTGCCAGCAGCCAATGGGGAGGTCAGCCCCAGCATTTT
CDR3 protein: CASSQWGGQPQHF

clone size: NA
D gene: TRBD2
V gene: TRBV6-9
J gene: TRBJ2-2
CDR3 DNA: TGTGCCAGCAGTTACACCAAAAGCGGGAGGGAACCTACCGGGGAGCTGTTTTTT
CDR3 protein: CASSYTKSGREPTGELFF

clone size: few
D gene: TRBD2
V gene: TRBV27
J gene: TRBJ2-7
CDR3 DNA: TGTGCCAGCAGTTTATCTAGCGGGCTCTACGAGCAGTACTTC
CDR3 protein: CASSLSSGLYEQYF

clone size: NA
D gene: NA
V gene: TRBV29-1
J gene: TRBJ2-4
CDR3 DNA: TGCAGCTTCCCCAAAAACATTCAGTACTTC
CDR3 protein: CSFPKNIQYF

clone size: NA
D gene: NA
V gene: TRBV7-9
J gene: TRBJ2-7
CDR3 DNA: TGTGCCAGCAGCTTATCAACAGGCTCACTCTACGAGCAGTACTTC
CDR3 protein: CASSLSTGSLYEQYF

clone size: NA
D gene: NA
V gene: TRBV6-5
J gene: TRBJ1-5
CDR3 DNA: TGTGCCAGCAGTTTACAGGGTTCGGATCAGCCCCAGCATTTT
CDR3 protein: CASSLQGSDQPQHF

clone size: NA
D gene: TRBD2
V gene: TRBV6-5
J gene: TRBJ2-5
CDR3 DNA: TGTGCCAGCAGTTCGCTAGCGGTCCGGGAGACCCAGTACTTC
CDR3 protein: CASSSLAVRETQYF

clone size: NA
D gene: TRBD2
V gene: TRBV20-1
J gene: TRBJ2-7
CDR3 DNA: TGCAGTGCTCCAGGGACTAGCGGGTACGAGCAGTACTTC
CDR3 protein: CSAPGTSGYEQYF

clone size: NA
D gene: TRBD1
V gene: TRBV20-1
J gene: TRBJ1-1
CDR3 DNA: TGCAGTGCTAGCAGGTCAGGGGGCAGTGAAGCTTTCTTT
CDR3 protein: CSASRSGGSEAFF

clone size: NA
D gene: TRBD2
V gene: TRBV20-1
J gene: TRBJ2-7
CDR3 DNA: TGCAGTGCTAGAGAGGGCAGCGGGATGCTCTACGAGCAGTACTTC
CDR3 protein: CSAREGSGMLYEQYF

clone size: many
D gene: TRBD1
V gene: TRBV20-1
J gene: TRBJ1-1
CDR3 DNA: TGCAGTGCGAGACTCCCCGCCGGGACAGCCCTCACTGAAGCTTTCTTT
CDR3 protein: CSARLPAGTALTEAFF

clone size: many
D gene: NA
V gene: TRBV5-1
J gene: TRBJ1-2
CDR3 DNA: TGCGCCAGCAGCCCTATTGGCGAGGGTGGGGTACGCGGCTACACCTTC
CDR3 protein: CASSPIGEGGVRGYTF

clone size: few
D gene: NA
V gene: TRBV12-3/TRBV12-4
J gene: TRBJ2-7
CDR3 DNA: TGTGCCAGCAGTTCCTACATGGACGAGCAGTACTTC
CDR3 protein: CASSSYMDEQYF

clone size: many
D gene: NA
V gene: TRBV7-3
J gene: TRBJ1-2
CDR3 DNA: TGTGCCAGCAGCCCAGCGGGAGTGGCTAACTATGGCTACACCTTC
CDR3 protein: CASSPAGVANYGYTF

clone size: many
D gene: NA
V gene: TRBV2
J gene: TRBJ2-3
CDR3 DNA: TGTGCCAGCAGTAAAACTAGTATAACAGATACGCAGTATTTT
CDR3 protein: CASSKTSITDTQYF

clone size: NA
D gene: TRBD2
V gene: TRBV28
J gene: TRBJ2-2
CDR3 DNA: TGTGCCAGCAGTTTATACTTAGCGGGCGTAACTCCCGGCGGGGAGCTGTTTTTT
CDR3 protein: CASSLYLAGVTPGGELFF

clone size: NA
D gene: NA
V gene: TRBV29-1
J gene: TRBJ1-1
CDR3 DNA: TGCAGCGTTGAAAGTTTCGAGCCTGAAGCTTTCTTT
CDR3 protein: CSVESFEPEAFF

clone size: few
D gene: NA
V gene: TRBV5-1
J gene: TRBJ1-2
CDR3 DNA: TGCGCCAGCAGCTTGGAGGGGTTGTCCTACACCTTC
CDR3 protein: CASSLEGLSYTF

clone size: many
D gene: NA
V gene: TRBV7-8
J gene: TRBJ1-1
CDR3 DNA: TGTGCCAGCAGCTTCACCTCAGGGGCCTCAAACACTGAAGCTTTCTTT
CDR3 protein: CASSFTSGASNTEAFF

clone size: NA
D gene: TRBD2
V gene: TRBV20-1
J gene: TRBJ2-2
CDR3 DNA: TGCAGTGCTAGAGATGGAGGGACTAGCGGGGAAACCGGGGAGCTGTTTTTT
CDR3 protein: CSARDGGTSGETGELFF